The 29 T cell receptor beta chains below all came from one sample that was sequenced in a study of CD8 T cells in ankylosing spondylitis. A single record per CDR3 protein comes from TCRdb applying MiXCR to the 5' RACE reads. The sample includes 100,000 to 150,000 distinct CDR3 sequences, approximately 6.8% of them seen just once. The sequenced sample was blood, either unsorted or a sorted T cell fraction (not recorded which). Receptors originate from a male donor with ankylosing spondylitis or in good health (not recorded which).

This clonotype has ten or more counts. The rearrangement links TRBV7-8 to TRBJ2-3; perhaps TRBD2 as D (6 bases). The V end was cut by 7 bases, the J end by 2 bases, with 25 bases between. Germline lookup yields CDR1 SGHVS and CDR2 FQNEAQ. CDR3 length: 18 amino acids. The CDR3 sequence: CASTPSRVAGRHTDTQYF. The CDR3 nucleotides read TGTGCCAGCACCCCTAGCCGGGTGGCGGGGAGGCACACAGATACGCAGTATTTT.

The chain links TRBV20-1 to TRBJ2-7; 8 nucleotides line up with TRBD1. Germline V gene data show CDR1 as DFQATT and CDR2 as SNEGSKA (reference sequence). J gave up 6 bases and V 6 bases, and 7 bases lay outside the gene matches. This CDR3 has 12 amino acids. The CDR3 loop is CSAPGTGSEQYF. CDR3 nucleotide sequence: TGCAGTGCCCCCGGGACAGGAAGCGAGCAGTACTTC.

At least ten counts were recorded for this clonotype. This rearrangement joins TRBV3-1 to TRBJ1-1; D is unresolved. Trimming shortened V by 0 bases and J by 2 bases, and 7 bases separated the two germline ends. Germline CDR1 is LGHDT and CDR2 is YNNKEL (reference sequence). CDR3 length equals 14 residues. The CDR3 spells CASSQEWANTEAFF. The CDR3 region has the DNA TGTGCCAGCAGCCAAGAATGGGCTAACACTGAAGCTTTCTTT.

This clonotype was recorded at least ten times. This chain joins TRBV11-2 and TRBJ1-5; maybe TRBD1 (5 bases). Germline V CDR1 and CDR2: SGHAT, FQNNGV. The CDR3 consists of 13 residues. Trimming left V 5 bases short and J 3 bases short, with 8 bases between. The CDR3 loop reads CASSHGANQPQHF. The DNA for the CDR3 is TGTGCCAGCAGCCACGGGGCCAATCAGCCCCAGCATTTT.

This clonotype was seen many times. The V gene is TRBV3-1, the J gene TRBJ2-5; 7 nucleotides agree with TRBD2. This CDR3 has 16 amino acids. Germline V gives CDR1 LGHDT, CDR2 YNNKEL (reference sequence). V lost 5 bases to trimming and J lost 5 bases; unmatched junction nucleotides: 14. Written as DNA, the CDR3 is TGTGCCAGCAGCGCCCCGGGACTAACTTTCGGGGAGACCCAGTACTTC. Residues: CASSAPGLTFGETQYF.

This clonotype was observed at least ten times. In DNA, the CDR3 is TGTGCCAGCAGCCGGGAAGGTGGCGCCTACGAGCAGTACTTC. The encoded protein is CASSREGGAYEQYF. The J gene is TRBJ2-7, the V gene TRBV3-1; D is undetermined. Germline CDR1 LGHDT, CDR2 YNNKEL (reference sequence). The CDR3 sequence is 14 residues long. Trimming pared 4 bases from V and 2 bases from J, leaving 12 bases between.

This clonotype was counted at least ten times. The CDR3 loop is CASSLSGTVGEQFF. CDR3 in DNA: TGTGCCAGCAGCTTAAGTGGGACAGTGGGTGAGCAGTTCTTC. The gene calls are TRBV7-9 and TRBJ2-1, with TRBD1 matching over 7 bases. CDR3 length equals 14 residues. Germline V gene sequence: CDR1 SEHNR, CDR2 FQNEAQ (reference sequence). V shed 2 bases, J shed 9 bases, and the junction held 7 bases outside the gene matches.

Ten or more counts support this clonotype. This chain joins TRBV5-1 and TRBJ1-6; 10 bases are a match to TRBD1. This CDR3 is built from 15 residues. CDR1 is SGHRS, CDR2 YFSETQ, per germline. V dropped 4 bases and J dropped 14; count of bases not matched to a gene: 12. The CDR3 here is CASSPGGQGWSTLHF. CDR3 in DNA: TGCGCCAGCAGCCCCGGGGGACAGGGGTGGTCGACCCTCCACTTT.

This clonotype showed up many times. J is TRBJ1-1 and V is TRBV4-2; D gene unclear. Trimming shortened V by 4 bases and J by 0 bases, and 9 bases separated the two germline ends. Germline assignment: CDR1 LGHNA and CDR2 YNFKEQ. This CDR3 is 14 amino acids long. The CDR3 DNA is TGTGCCAGCAGCCCACAGACCTTGAACACTGAAGCTTTCTTT. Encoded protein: CASSPQTLNTEAFF.

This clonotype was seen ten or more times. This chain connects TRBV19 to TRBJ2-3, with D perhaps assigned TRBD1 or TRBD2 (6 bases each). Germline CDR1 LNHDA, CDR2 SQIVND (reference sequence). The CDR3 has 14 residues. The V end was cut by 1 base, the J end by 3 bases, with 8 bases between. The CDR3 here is CASSIAGATDTQYF. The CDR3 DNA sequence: TGTGCCAGTAGTATAGCGGGGGCGACAGATACGCAGTATTTT.

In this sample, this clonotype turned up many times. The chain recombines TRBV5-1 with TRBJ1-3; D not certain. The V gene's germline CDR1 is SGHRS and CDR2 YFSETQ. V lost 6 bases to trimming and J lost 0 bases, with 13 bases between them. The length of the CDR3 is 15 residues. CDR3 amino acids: CASNKDSSSGNTIYF. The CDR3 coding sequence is TGCGCCAGCAACAAGGACTCGAGCTCTGGAAACACCATATATTTT.

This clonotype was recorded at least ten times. This CDR3 is CAISVTLTYNEQFF. The CDR3 nucleotides are TGTGCCATCAGCGTCACGCTAACCTACAATGAGCAGTTCTTC. The chain joins TRBV10-3 to TRBJ2-1; the D is unclear. The V end lost 6 bases, the J end lost 2 bases, and 11 bases lay between the germline ends. CDR1 and CDR2 from the germline V gene are ENHRY and SYGVKD. This CDR3 is 14 amino acids long.

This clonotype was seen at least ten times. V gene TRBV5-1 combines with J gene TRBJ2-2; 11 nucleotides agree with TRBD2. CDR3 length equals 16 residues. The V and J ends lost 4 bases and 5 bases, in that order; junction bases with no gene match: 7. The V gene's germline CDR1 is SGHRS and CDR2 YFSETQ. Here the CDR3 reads CASSNLTSGVTGELFF. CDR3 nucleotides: TGCGCCAGCAGCAACCTGACTAGCGGGGTAACCGGGGAGCTGTTTTTT.

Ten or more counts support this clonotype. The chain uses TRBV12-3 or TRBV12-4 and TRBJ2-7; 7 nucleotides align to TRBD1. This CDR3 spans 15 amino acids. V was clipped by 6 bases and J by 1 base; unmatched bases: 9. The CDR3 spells CASSPAAGGSYEQYF. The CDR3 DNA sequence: TGTGCCAGCAGCCCAGCCGCAGGGGGATCCTACGAGCAGTACTTC.

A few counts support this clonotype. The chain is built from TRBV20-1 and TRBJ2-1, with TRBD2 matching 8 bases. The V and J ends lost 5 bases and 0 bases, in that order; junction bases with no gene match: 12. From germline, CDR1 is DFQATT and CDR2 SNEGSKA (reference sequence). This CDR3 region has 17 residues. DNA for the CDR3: TGCAGTGCTCCAACGGTATACGGGGGGGACTCCTACAATGAGCAGTTCTTC. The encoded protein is CSAPTVYGGDSYNEQFF.

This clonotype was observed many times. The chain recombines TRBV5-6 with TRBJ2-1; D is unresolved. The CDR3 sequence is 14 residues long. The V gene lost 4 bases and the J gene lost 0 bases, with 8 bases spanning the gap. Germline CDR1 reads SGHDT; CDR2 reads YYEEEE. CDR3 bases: TGTGCCAGCAGCCTGGGCTACTCCTACAATGAGCAGTTCTTC. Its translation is CASSLGYSYNEQFF.

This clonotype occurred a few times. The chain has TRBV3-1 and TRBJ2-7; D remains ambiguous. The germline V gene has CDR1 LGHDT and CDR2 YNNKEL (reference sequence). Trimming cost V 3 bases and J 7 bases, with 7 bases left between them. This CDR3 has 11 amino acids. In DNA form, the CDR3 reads TGTGCCAGCAGCCAGGAGATGGAGCAGTACTTC. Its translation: CASSQEMEQYF.

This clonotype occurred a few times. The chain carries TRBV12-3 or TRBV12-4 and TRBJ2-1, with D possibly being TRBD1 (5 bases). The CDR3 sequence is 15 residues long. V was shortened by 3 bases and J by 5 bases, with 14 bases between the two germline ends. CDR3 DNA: TGTGCCAGCAGTTTGTCCCAGGGCTGGAACAATGAGCAGTTCTTC. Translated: CASSLSQGWNNEQFF.

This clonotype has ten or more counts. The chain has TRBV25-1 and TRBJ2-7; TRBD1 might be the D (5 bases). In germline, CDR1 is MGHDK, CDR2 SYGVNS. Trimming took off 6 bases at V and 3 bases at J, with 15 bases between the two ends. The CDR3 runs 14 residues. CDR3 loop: CASRKGQEIYEQYF. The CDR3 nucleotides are TGTGCCAGCAGGAAGGGGCAGGAGATCTACGAGCAGTACTTC.

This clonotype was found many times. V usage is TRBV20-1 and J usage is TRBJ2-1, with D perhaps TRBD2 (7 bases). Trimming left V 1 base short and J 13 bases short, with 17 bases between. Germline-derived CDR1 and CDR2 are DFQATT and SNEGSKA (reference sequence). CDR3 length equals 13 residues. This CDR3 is CSARAEWGGLQFF. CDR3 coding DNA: TGCAGTGCTAGAGCCGAATGGGGGGGCCTCCAGTTCTTC.

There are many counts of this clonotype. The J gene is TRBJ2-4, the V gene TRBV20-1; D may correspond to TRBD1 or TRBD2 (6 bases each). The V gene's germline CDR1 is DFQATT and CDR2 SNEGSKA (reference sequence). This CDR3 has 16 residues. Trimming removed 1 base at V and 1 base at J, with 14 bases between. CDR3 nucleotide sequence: TGCAGTGCTAGAGCGCCTCGGGGGCAGGCCAAAAACATTCAGTACTTC. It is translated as CSARAPRGQAKNIQYF.

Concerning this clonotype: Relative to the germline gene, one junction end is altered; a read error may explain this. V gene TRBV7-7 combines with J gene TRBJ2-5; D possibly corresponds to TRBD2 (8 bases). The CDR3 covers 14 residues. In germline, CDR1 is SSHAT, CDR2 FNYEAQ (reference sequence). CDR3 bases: TGTGCTAGCAGCTTAGCGGGACAGCAAGAGACCCAGTACTTC. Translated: CASSLAGQQETQYF.

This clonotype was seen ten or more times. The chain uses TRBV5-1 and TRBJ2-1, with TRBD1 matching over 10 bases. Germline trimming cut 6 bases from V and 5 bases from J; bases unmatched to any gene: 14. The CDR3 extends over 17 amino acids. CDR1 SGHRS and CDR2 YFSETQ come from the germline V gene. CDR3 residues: CASTTTGGLTLHNEQFF. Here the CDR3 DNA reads TGCGCCAGCACCACGACAGGGGGCTTGACTTTACACAATGAGCAGTTCTTC. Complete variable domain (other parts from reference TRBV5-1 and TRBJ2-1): KAGVTQTPRYLIKTRGQQVTLSCSPISGHRSVSWYQQTPGQGLQFLFEYFSETQRNKGNFPGRFSGRQFSNSRSEMNVSTLELGDSALYLCASTTTGGLTLHNEQFFGPGTRLTVL.

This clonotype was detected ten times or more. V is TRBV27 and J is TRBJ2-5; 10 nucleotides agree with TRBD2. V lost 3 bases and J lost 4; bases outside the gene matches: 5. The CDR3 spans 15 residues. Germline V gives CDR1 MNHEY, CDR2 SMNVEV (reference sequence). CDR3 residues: CASSLGSGRGETQYF. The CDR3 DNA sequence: TGTGCCAGCAGTTTGGGGAGCGGGAGGGGAGAGACCCAGTACTTC.

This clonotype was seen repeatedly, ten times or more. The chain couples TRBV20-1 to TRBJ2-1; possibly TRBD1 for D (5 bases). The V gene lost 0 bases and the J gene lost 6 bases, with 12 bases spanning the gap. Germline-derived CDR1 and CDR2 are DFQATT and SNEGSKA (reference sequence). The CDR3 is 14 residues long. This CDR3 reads CSARDSRTLNEQFF. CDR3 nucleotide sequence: TGCAGTGCTAGAGATTCTCGGACACTCAATGAGCAGTTCTTC.

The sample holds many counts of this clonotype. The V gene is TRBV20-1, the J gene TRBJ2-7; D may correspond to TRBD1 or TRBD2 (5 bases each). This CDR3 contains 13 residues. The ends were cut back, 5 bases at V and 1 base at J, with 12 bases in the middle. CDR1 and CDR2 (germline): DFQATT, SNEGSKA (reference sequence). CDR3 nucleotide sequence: TGCAGTGCTCGGGGACCTGGATCCTACGAGCAGTACTTC. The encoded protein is CSARGPGSYEQYF.

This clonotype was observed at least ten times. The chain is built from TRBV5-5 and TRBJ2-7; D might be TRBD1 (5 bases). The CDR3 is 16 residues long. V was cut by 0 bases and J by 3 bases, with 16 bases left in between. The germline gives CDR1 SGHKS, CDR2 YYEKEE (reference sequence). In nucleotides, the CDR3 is TGTGCCAGCAGCTTGGCGGTAGTGACAGCTTACTACGAGCAGTACTTC. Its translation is CASSLAVVTAYYEQYF.

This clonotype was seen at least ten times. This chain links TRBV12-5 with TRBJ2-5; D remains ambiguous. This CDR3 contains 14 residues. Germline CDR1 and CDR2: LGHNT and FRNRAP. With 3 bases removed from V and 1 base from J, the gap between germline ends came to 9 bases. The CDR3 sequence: CASGLGRIQETQYF. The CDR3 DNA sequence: TGTGCTAGTGGTTTAGGACGGATCCAAGAGACCCAGTACTTC.

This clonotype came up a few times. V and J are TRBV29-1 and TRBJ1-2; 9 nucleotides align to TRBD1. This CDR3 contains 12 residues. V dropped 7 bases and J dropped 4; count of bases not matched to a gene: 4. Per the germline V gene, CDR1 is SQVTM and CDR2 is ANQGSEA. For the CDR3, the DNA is TGCAGCGGAGAGACAGGGGGCTATGGCTACACCTTC. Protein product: CSGETGGYGYTF.